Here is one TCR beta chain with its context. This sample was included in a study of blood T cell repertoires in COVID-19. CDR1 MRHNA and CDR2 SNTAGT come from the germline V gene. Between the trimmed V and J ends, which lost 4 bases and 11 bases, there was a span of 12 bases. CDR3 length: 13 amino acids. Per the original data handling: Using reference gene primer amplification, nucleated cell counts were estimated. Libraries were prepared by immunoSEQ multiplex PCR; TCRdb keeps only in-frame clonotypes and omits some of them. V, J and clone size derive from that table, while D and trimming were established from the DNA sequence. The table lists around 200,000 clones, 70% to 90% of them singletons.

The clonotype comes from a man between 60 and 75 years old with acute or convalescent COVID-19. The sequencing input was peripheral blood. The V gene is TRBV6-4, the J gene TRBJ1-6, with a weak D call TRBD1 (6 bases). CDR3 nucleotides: TGTGCCAGCAGTGGGGGACACGGAGCACCCCTCCACTTT. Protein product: CASSGGHGAPLHF.